This T cell receptor (beta chain) is from a study of blood T cell repertoires in COVID-19. About the research overall: The samples span acute and convalescent COVID-19 from the United States, Italy and Spain.

Worth noting for this clone: At the DNA level, this CDR3 is encoded by other sequences in the same sample as well.

Profiled with immunoSEQ multiplex PCR; TCRdb holds only in-frame clones, not every one. The sample records about 260,000 clones, 85% to 90% being singletons. The sequenced material came from peripheral blood. This TCR came from a woman in her sixties with COVID-19, enrolled during active disease.

The CDR3 DNA is TGTGCCAGCAGCCTAGCGGGAGCCTACAATGAGCAGTTCTTC. It translates to CASSLAGAYNEQFF. The chain combines TRBV5-4 with TRBJ2-1; 10 bases line up with TRBD2. The CDR3 consists of 14 residues. V gave up 4 bases and J gave up 2 bases; unmatched junction bases: 0. Per the germline V gene, CDR1 is SGHNT and CDR2 is YYREEE (reference sequence).